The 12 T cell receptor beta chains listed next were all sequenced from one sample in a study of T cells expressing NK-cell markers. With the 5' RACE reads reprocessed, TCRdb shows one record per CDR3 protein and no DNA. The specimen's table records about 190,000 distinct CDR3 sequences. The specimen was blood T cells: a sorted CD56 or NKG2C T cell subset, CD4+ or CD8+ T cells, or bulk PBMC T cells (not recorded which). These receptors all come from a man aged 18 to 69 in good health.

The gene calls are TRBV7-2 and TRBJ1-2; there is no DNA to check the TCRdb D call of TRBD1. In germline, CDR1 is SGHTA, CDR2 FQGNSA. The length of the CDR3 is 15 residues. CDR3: CASSFSGQGAVGYTF.

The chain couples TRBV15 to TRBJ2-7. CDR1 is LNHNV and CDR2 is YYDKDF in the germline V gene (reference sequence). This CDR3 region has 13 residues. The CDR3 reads CATSRDTSYEQYF.

CDR3 sequence reads: CASSPTRYTSGGSTDTQYF. This chain joins TRBV12-3 or TRBV12-4 and TRBJ2-3; TCRdb proposes TRBD2, but this gene call is untestable without DNA. The CDR3 sequence is 19 residues long.

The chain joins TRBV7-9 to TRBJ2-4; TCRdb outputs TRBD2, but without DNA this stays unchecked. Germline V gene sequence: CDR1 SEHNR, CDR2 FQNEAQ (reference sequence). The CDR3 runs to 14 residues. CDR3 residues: CASSEEGAKNIQYF.

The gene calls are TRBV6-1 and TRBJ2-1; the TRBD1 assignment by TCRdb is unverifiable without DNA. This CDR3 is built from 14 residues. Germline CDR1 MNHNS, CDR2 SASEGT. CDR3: CASSVGTGYDEQFF.

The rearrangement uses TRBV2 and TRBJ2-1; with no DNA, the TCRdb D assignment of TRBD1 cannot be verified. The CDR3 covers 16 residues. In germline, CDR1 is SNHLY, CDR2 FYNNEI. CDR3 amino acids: CASSKEGGTGIDEQFF. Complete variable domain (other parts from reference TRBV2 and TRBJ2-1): EPEVTQTPSHQVTQMGQEVILRCVPISNHLYFYWYRQILGQKVEFLVSFYNNEISEKSEIFDDQFSVERPDGSNFTLKIRSTKLEDSAMYFCASSKEGGTGIDEQFFGPGTRLTVL.

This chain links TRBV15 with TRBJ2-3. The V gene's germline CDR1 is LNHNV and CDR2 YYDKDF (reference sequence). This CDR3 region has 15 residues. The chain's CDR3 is CATSRGLKNVDTQYF.

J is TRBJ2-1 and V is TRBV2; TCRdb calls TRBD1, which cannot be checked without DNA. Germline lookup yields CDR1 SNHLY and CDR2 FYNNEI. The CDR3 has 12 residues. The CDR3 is CAGGTLYNEQFF.

The chain's CDR3 is CASSEYTEGDRGFYGYTF. The chain links TRBV25-1 to TRBJ1-2; TCRdb returns TRBD1, unconfirmable since there is no DNA. CDR3 length: 18 amino acids. Per germline, CDR1 MGHDK and CDR2 SYGVNS.

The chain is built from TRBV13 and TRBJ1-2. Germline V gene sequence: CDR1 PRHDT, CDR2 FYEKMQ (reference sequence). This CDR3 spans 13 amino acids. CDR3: CASSLEADYGYTF.

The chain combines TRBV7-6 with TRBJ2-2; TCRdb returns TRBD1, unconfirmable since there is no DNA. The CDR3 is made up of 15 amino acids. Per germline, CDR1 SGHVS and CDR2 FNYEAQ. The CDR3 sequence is CASRPGGPNTGELFF. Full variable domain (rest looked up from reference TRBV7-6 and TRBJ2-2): GAGVSQSPRYKVTKRGQDVALRCDPISGHVSLYWYRQALGQGPEFLTYFNYEAQQDKSGLPNDRFSAERPEGSISTLTIQRTEQRDSAMYRCASRPGGPNTGELFFGEGSRLTVL.

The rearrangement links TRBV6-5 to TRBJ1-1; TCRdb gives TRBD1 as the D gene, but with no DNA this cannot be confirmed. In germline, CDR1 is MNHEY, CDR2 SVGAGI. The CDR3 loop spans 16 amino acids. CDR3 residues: CASSYSRVSPGTEAFF.